These 26 T cell receptor beta chains came from one sample sequenced in a study of response to subunit inactivated influenza vaccine. MiXCR was run by TCRdb on the RT-PCR reads, yielding one entry per CDR3 protein. Counted here are about 780,000 distinct CDR3 sequences, roughly 20% occurring once; the ten biggest clones make up approximately 10%. The specimen comprised PBMCs from blood, sampled 5 to 6 days after vaccination. Source of these receptors: a man aged 45-65 years who received an inactivated influenza vaccine.

This chain uses TRBV7-9 with TRBJ1-2; D remains unclear. CDR1 is SEHNR, CDR2 FQNEAQ, per germline (reference sequence). This CDR3 has 13 residues. V dropped 5 bases and J dropped 4 bases, with 11 bases sitting between them. CDR3 nucleotide sequence: TGTGCCAGCAGCGCCCTGGTCGCCTATGGCTACACCTTC. Translation gives CASSALVAYGYTF.

The V and J genes are TRBV5-1 and TRBJ1-6, with 8 bases aligning to TRBD1. Germline V gene lookup returns CDR1 SGHRS and CDR2 YFSETQ. Losses at the gene ends were 1 base for V and 7 bases for J; bases not matched to a gene: 4. The CDR3 has 15 residues. Here the CDR3 DNA reads TGCGCCAGCAGCTTGCAGACAGGGGAGAATTCACCCCTCCACTTT. Translated: CASSLQTGENSPLHF.

This sequence joins TRBV7-9 and TRBJ2-5; 8 nucleotides match TRBD1. The CDR3 totals 15 residues. The V segment lost 4 bases and the J segment 4 bases; nucleotides outside the gene matches: 8. From germline, CDR1 is SEHNR and CDR2 FQNEAQ (reference sequence). This CDR3 is CASSSQGAVTETQYF. The DNA of the CDR3 is TGTGCCAGCAGCTCCCAGGGGGCGGTGACAGAGACCCAGTACTTC.

This chain connects TRBV29-1 to TRBJ2-7; 12 bases fit TRBD2. The J segment lost 4 bases and the V segment lost 4 bases, leaving 5 bases of the junction unmatched. The CDR3 length is 14 residues. Germline lookup yields CDR1 SQVTM and CDR2 ANQGSEA. This CDR3 is CSVGTSGKSYEQYF. In DNA form, the CDR3 reads TGCAGCGTTGGGACTAGCGGGAAGAGTTACGAGCAGTACTTC.

This sequence joins TRBV6-5 and TRBJ2-7; TRBD1 matches 8 bases. Germline V gene lookup returns CDR1 MNHEY and CDR2 SVGAGI. V dropped 0 bases and J dropped 3; count of bases not matched to a gene: 4. The CDR3 has 15 amino acids. In DNA, the CDR3 is TGTGCCAGCAGTTACTCGCAGGGGGCAAACTACGAGCAGTACTTC. Translated, it gives CASSYSQGANYEQYF.

This clonotype has more than one count but fewer than ten. This chain links TRBV5-4 with TRBJ2-4, with TRBD2 matching over 7 bases. Looked up from germline, CDR1 is SGHNT and CDR2 is YYREEE (reference sequence). This CDR3 region has 14 residues. Losses at the gene ends were 0 bases for V and 7 bases for J; bases not matched to a gene: 4. The CDR3 bases are TGTGCCAGCAGCTTGGCGGGGGAGGGTAACATTCAGTACTTC. Translated: CASSLAGEGNIQYF.

The chain is built from TRBV5-6 and TRBJ2-7; no reliable D call. The V end was cut by 0 bases, the J end by 6 bases, with 10 bases between. From germline, CDR1 is SGHDT and CDR2 YYEEEE. The CDR3 is 13 residues long. The CDR3 loop is CASSLAASGEQYF. The CDR3 DNA reads as TGTGCCAGCAGCTTGGCTGCCTCCGGCGAGCAGTACTTC.

This chain joins TRBV20-1 and TRBJ2-6; D is possibly TRBD1 (6 bases). This CDR3 contains 16 residues. V lost 3 bases and J 3 bases, leaving 15 bases between the germline ends. Germline lookup yields CDR1 DFQATT and CDR2 SNEGSKA (reference sequence). The CDR3 region is CSARVATGRGANVLTF. The CDR3 DNA reads as TGCAGTGCTAGGGTCGCCACAGGGCGTGGGGCCAACGTCCTGACTTTC.

For the CDR3, the DNA is TGTGCCAGCAGTTTAAGGCCAGGCTTCTACAATGAGCAGTTCTTC. Translated, it gives CASSLRPGFYNEQFF. The chain uses TRBV12-3 or TRBV12-4 and TRBJ2-1; no clear D gene. The CDR3 extends over 15 amino acids. V was shortened by 2 bases and J by 3 bases, with 11 bases between the two germline ends.

The chain has TRBV29-1 and TRBJ1-2; D possibly corresponds to TRBD1 (6 bases). The CDR3 spans 10 residues. Trimming cost V 3 bases and J 8 bases, with 7 bases left between them. From germline, CDR1 is SQVTM and CDR2 ANQGSEA. CDR3 loop: CSVDRGGYTF. CDR3 DNA sequence: TGCAGCGTTGACAGGGGCGGCTACACCTTC. The full variable domain, with the rest looked up from reference TRBV29-1 and TRBJ1-2, is SAVISQKPSRDICQRGTSLTIQCQVDSQVTMMFWYRQQPGQSLTLIATANQGSEATYESGFVIDKFPISRPNLTFSTLTVSNMSPEDSSIYLCSVDRGGYTFGSGTRLTVV.

This clonotype was seen more than once but under ten times. The rearrangement joins TRBV9 to TRBJ2-7, with TRBD2 as a possible D gene (6 bases). Germline V lookup: CDR1 SGDLS, CDR2 YYNGEE. The V end lost 3 bases, the J end lost 2 bases, and 12 bases lay between the germline ends. This CDR3 is built from 14 residues. DNA of the CDR3: TGTGCCAGCAGCGGACCGCCGGGGGCCTACGAGCAGTACTTC. Its protein product is CASSGPPGAYEQYF.

This clonotype was seen more than once but under ten times. The CDR3 region has the DNA TGCAGTGCTCGGAAACAGGGGGCATCGTACGAGCAGTACTTC. Encoded protein: CSARKQGASYEQYF. The chain employs TRBV20-1 and TRBJ2-7; 9 bases match TRBD1. Germline CDR1 reads DFQATT; CDR2 reads SNEGSKA (reference sequence). CDR3 length equals 14 residues. Trimming at V came to 5 bases and at J to 4 bases, leaving 9 bases not matched to a gene.

This clonotype was seen repeatedly, ten times or more. The chain is built from TRBV4-1 and TRBJ2-1, with 11 nucleotides matching TRBD1. Germline lookup yields CDR1 MGHRA and CDR2 YSYEKL. The CDR3 is made up of 15 amino acids. V lost 1 base, J lost 9 bases, and 5 bases stayed unmatched. The CDR3 region is CASSQGTGGLGEQFF. Written as DNA, the CDR3 is TGCGCCAGCAGCCAAGGGACAGGGGGCTTGGGTGAGCAGTTCTTC.

V usage is TRBV7-9 and J usage is TRBJ2-6; D is undetermined. This CDR3 has 16 amino acids. V lost 5 bases to trimming and J lost 0 bases, with 11 bases between them. CDR1 and CDR2 from the germline V gene are SEHNR and FQNEAQ (reference sequence). The CDR3 nucleotides read TGTGCCAGCAGCCCTCGACGGTTCTCTGGGGCCAACGTCCTGACTTTC. Translation: CASSPRRFSGANVLTF.

In this sample, this clonotype turned up many times. The chain carries TRBV6-5 and TRBJ2-2; D is perhaps TRBD1 (6 bases). CDR1 is MNHEY, CDR2 SVGAGI, per germline. V lost 2 bases and J 5 bases, leaving 12 bases between the germline ends. The CDR3 runs 15 residues. The CDR3 is CASSYAQGVTGELFF. CDR3 DNA sequence: TGTGCCAGCAGTTACGCACAGGGTGTAACCGGGGAGCTGTTTTTT.

V usage is TRBV3-1 and J usage is TRBJ2-7; either TRBD1 or TRBD2 may fit D (5 bases each). From germline, CDR1 is LGHDT and CDR2 YNNKEL (reference sequence). Trimming cost V 11 bases and J 3 bases, with 17 bases left between them. This CDR3 contains 13 residues. This CDR3 is CAVRELGVYEQYF. DNA for the CDR3: TGTGCCGTCAGAGAATTGGGGGTCTACGAGCAGTACTTC.

The rearrangement joins TRBV20-1 to TRBJ2-2, with D perhaps assigned TRBD1 or TRBD2 (5 bases each). The CDR3 sequence is 10 residues long. Per the germline V gene, CDR1 is DFQATT and CDR2 is SNEGSKA (reference sequence). Trimming shortened V by 5 bases and J by 11 bases, and 9 bases separated the two germline ends. The CDR3 DNA is TGCAGTGCTTACCGGGACGAGCTGTTTTTT. Residues: CSAYRDELFF.

J is TRBJ2-3 and V is TRBV5-6; TRBD2 is a possible D gene (6 bases). This CDR3 has 13 amino acids. CDR1 is SGHDT, CDR2 YYEEEE, per germline. The V and J ends lost 7 bases and 6 bases respectively, with 15 bases between them. The CDR3 loop is CASGIRGMDTQYF. DNA for the CDR3: TGTGCCAGCGGAATTCGGGGGATGGATACGCAGTATTTT.

This clonotype was counted ten times or more. The rearrangement joins TRBV4-1 to TRBJ1-2; no definite D call. Germline CDR1 MGHRA, CDR2 YSYEKL. CDR3 length equals 14 residues. The V end was cut by 0 bases, the J end by 4 bases, with 9 bases between. The CDR3 sequence is CASSQELTGYGYTF. CDR3 sequence (DNA): TGCGCCAGCAGCCAAGAATTGACGGGCTATGGCTACACCTTC.

This clonotype was seen many times. The gene calls are TRBV6-2 or TRBV6-3 and TRBJ2-3; D not certain. Germline V gives CDR1 MNHEY, CDR2 SVGEGT. Trimming took off 0 bases at V and 0 bases at J, with 13 bases between the two ends. CDR3 length: 17 residues. The CDR3 region has the DNA TGTGCCAGCAGTTACTCACTTAGGAGATCTAGCACAGATACGCAGTATTTT. Protein product: CASSYSLRRSSTDTQYF.

CDR3 protein: CASSYRQGANSPLHF. The CDR3 nucleotides read TGTGCCAGCAGTTACCGACAGGGGGCGAATTCACCCCTCCACTTT. The V call is TRBV6-2 or TRBV6-3, the J call TRBJ1-6; TRBD1 aligns across 10 bases. CDR1 is MNHEY and CDR2 is SVGEGT in the germline V gene. CDR3 size: 15 residues. V was clipped by 2 bases and J by 7 bases; unmatched bases: 2.

This clonotype was detected only a few times. The CDR3 sequence: CASRSRALWTADTDTQYF. The CDR3 coding sequence is TGTGCCAGCAGATCGAGAGCCTTGTGGACAGCAGATACAGATACGCAGTATTTT. The chain uses TRBV12-3 or TRBV12-4 and TRBJ2-3; TRBD1 might be the D (6 bases). V was shortened by 6 bases and J by 3 bases, with 25 bases between the two germline ends. This CDR3 has 18 amino acids.

As to this clonotype: At one end the junction does not follow the germline gene, possibly because of a read error. The chain couples TRBV10-3 to TRBJ2-7; D gene uncertain. This CDR3 spans 13 amino acids. Germline lookup yields CDR1 ENHRY and CDR2 SYGVKD. This chain's CDR3 is CSISERVTYEQYF. In nucleotides, the CDR3 is TGTTCCATCAGTGAACGGGTCACCTACGAGCAGTACTTC.

V usage is TRBV20-1 and J usage is TRBJ2-1; 8 nucleotides agree with TRBD2. Germline CDR1 is DFQATT and CDR2 is SNEGSKA (reference sequence). Losses at the gene ends were 2 bases for V and 0 bases for J; bases not matched to a gene: 6. The CDR3 loop spans 16 amino acids. The CDR3 DNA is TGCAGTGCTAGACCCTTAGCGGGAAGCTCCTACAATGAGCAGTTCTTC. Translated: CSARPLAGSSYNEQFF.

V is TRBV7-9 and J is TRBJ1-4; 8 positions match TRBD1. Germline CDR1 is SEHNR and CDR2 is FQNEAQ (reference sequence). The junction had 13 bases not matched to a gene; V was cut back by 5 bases and J by 8 bases. The CDR3 length is 16 residues. DNA of the CDR3: TGTGCCAGCAGCCCCAGGCGACAGGGGAACGGGGAAAAACTGTTTTTT. The encoded protein is CASSPRRQGNGEKLFF.

This chain connects TRBV5-1 to TRBJ2-1, with a weak D call TRBD1 (6 bases). Germline CDR1 is SGHRS and CDR2 is YFSETQ. CDR3 size: 15 residues. V was cut by 4 bases and J by 12 bases, with 23 bases left in between. The CDR3 here is CASSMTGPGSVGQFF. CDR3 coding DNA: TGCGCCAGCAGCATGACAGGTCCGGGCTCGGTAGGGCAGTTCTTC.